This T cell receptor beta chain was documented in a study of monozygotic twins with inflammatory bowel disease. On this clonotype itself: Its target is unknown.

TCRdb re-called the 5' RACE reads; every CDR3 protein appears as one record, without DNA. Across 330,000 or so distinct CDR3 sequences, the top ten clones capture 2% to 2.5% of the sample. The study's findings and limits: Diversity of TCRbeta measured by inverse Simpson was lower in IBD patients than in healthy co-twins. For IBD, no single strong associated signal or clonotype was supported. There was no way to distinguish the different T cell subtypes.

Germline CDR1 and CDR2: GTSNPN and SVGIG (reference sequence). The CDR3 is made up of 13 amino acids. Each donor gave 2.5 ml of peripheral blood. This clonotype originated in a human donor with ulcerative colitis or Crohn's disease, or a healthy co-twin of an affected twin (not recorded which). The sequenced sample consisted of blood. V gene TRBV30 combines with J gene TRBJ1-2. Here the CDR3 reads CAWSNGRYYGYTF.